This T cell receptor (beta chain) was identified in a study of CD8+ T cells in alopecia areata. Treatment denoted: oral pan-JAK inhibitor, 5-10 mg twice daily. Overall study results and limits: In scalp and blood, many expanded lesional clones persisted during tofacitinib.

cDNA prepared by RNA extraction and subsequent reverse transcription served as the template for sequencing. The assay was immunoSEQ multiplex PCR, and TCRdb's table has in-frame clones only and misses some. The sample records under 250,000 clones, roughly 56% being singletons. There are a few counts of this clone. Its antigen remains unidentified. This TCR came from a human donor with alopecia areata. Material: CD4+ T cells sorted from blood, obtained at week 4, from a patient treated with tofacitinib.

The CDR3 sequence: CASNPMTENQETQYF. The CDR3, as DNA: TGTGCCAGCAACCCGATGACAGAAAACCAAGAGACCCAGTACTTC. The chain combines TRBV28 with TRBJ2-5; D may be TRBD1 (5 bases). Germline V gives CDR1 MDHEN, CDR2 SYDVKM. CDR3 length equals 15 residues. Between the trimmed V and J ends, which lost 7 bases and 0 bases, there was a span of 15 bases. Full variable domain (rest looked up from reference TRBV28 and TRBJ2-5): DVKVTQSSRYLVKRTGEKVFLECVQDMDHENMFWYRQDPGLGLRLIYFSYDVKMKEKGDIPEGYSVSREKKERFSLILESASTNQTSMYLCASNPMTENQETQYFGPGTRLLVL.